Each of the 25 T cell receptor beta chains below was sequenced from the same sample in a study of beta chain features in type 1 diabetes. Isolated RNA was reverse transcribed in full, so expressed TCRB transcripts were sequenced. Some clones are missing from TCRdb's copy, which holds only in-frame ones; the method was immunoSEQ multiplex PCR. The sample has 970,000 or so clones, roughly a sixth seen once. The specimen was naive CD4+ T cells from blood. The receptor set was obtained from a woman under 30 in good health.

This clone occurred a few times. This sequence joins TRBV19 and TRBJ2-5; the D gene is possibly TRBD2 (6 bases). Germline V gene sequence: CDR1 LNHDA, CDR2 SQIVND (reference sequence). The length of the CDR3 is 15 residues. Trimming took off 3 bases at V and 2 bases at J, with 13 bases between the two ends. This CDR3 is CASSIFYGRQETQYF. The CDR3 nucleotides are TGTGCCAGTAGTATTTTCTACGGGAGACAAGAGACCCAGTACTTC.

This clone was detected only a few times. This sequence joins TRBV7-8 and TRBJ2-5, with 9 nucleotides matching TRBD2. Germline values: CDR1 SGHVS, CDR2 FQNEAQ. After removal of 4 bases from V and 0 bases from J, the junction contained 6 bases not matched to a gene. The CDR3 extends over 16 amino acids. CDR3 DNA sequence: TGTGCCAGCAGCTACCGAAGCGGGAGGAACCAAGAGACCCAGTACTTC. As protein: CASSYRSGRNQETQYF.

This clone was found a few times. The rearrangement links TRBV7-9 to TRBJ1-2, with D uncertain. CDR1 and CDR2 (germline): SEHNR, FQNEAQ (reference sequence). V was shortened by 1 base and J by 7 bases, with 13 bases between the two germline ends. The CDR3 has 14 amino acids. Here the CDR3 DNA reads TGTGCCAGCAGCTTAGGAAGGGTACGCGGTGGCTACACCTTC. It translates to CASSLGRVRGGYTF.

This clone was detected only a few times. This chain links TRBV5-1 with TRBJ1-4; D not resolved. The CDR3 covers 14 residues. CDR1 is SGHRS, CDR2 YFSETQ, per germline. Trimming stripped 1 base from V and 3 bases from J, with 7 bases between. The CDR3 nucleotides read TGCGCCAGCAGCTTGTTCGGCTCTAATGAAAAACTGTTTTTT. This translates into CASSLFGSNEKLFF.

The chain links TRBV19 to TRBJ2-6; weak D call: TRBD1 (5 bases). With 5 bases removed from V and 2 bases from J, the gap between germline ends came to 10 bases. Germline V lookup: CDR1 LNHDA, CDR2 SQIVND (reference sequence). The CDR3 has 15 amino acids. For the CDR3, the DNA is TGTGCCAGTAGTCCCCCAGGGACTGGGGCCAACGTCCTGACTTTC. It specifies CASSPPGTGANVLTF.

This clone has only a few counts. The V call is TRBV5-1, the J call TRBJ1-2; maybe TRBD1 (6 bases). This CDR3 is built from 15 residues. Germline V CDR1 and CDR2: SGHRS, YFSETQ. V shed 0 bases and J shed 4 bases, with 13 bases lying between them. CDR3 sequence (DNA): TGCGCCAGCAGCTTGGTGGGGGCCGAGATCTATGGCTACACCTTC. Protein product: CASSLVGAEIYGYTF.

The genes are TRBV7-2 and TRBJ2-5; no clear D gene. Germline loops: CDR1 SGHTA, CDR2 FQGNSA. CDR3 length equals 12 residues. Trimming took off 5 bases at V and 2 bases at J, with 6 bases between the two ends. CDR3: CASSDSQETQYF. For the CDR3, the DNA is TGTGCCAGCAGCGACTCACAAGAGACCCAGTACTTC. Using reference TRBV7-2 and TRBJ2-5 for the parts outside the CDR3, the full variable domain is GAGVSQSPSNKVTEKGKDVELRCDPISGHTALYWYRQSLGQGLEFLIYFQGNSAPDKSGLPSDRFSAERTGGSVSTLTIQRTQQEDSAVYLCASSDSQETQYFGPGTRLLVL.

In its sample, this clone was seen a few times. The chain combines TRBV2 with TRBJ1-1; 8 nucleotides match TRBD1. Trimming took 4 bases from V and 3 from J; bases not matched to a gene: 4. The CDR3 totals 14 residues. The germline V gene has CDR1 SNHLY and CDR2 FYNNEI. The CDR3, as DNA: TGTGCCAGCAGTGGCAACAGGGGGGACACTGAAGCTTTCTTT. It yields the protein CASSGNRGDTEAFF. The whole variable domain, filled in from reference TRBV2 and TRBJ1-1, reads EPEVTQTPSHQVTQMGQEVILRCVPISNHLYFYWYRQILGQKVEFLVSFYNNEISEKSEIFDDQFSVERPDGSNFTLKIRSTKLEDSAMYFCASSGNRGDTEAFFGQGTRLTVV.

This clone was observed a handful of times. The rearrangement uses TRBV28 and TRBJ2-3, with 14 bases that match TRBD2. This CDR3 comprises 17 residues. The junction had 10 bases not matched to a gene; V was cut back by 4 bases and J by 7 bases. CDR1 is MDHEN, CDR2 SYDVKM, per germline. For the CDR3, the DNA is TGTGCCAGCAGTTCGGGGACTAGCGGGAGAGGCGTATATACGCAGTATTTT. It specifies CASSSGTSGRGVYTQYF. Full variable domain (rest looked up from reference TRBV28 and TRBJ2-3): DVKVTQSSRYLVKRTGEKVFLECVQDMDHENMFWYRQDPGLGLRLIYFSYDVKMKEKGDIPEGYSVSREKKERFSLILESASTNQTSMYLCASSSGTSGRGVYTQYFGPGTRLTVL.

This chain connects TRBV28 to TRBJ1-2; D is unresolved. V was cut by 5 bases and J by 3 bases, with 16 bases left in between. The CDR3 totals 15 residues. Germline assignment: CDR1 MDHEN and CDR2 SYDVKM. The CDR3 DNA is TGTGCCAGCAGTCTATCACACCACTGGGACTATGGCTACACCTTC. Its protein is CASSLSHHWDYGYTF.

The chain has TRBV9 and TRBJ1-1; TRBD1 is a possible D gene (5 bases). Germline-derived CDR1 and CDR2 are SGDLS and YYNGEE. The V and J ends lost 2 bases and 5 bases respectively, with 16 bases between them. The CDR3 length is 15 residues. The DNA of the CDR3 is TGTGCCAGCAGCGTCGGTAATCTGGGGGGAACTGAAGCTTTCTTT. Translated: CASSVGNLGGTEAFF.

The chain carries TRBV6-1 and TRBJ2-3; TRBD2 agrees at 10 bases. Germline CDR1 is MNHNS and CDR2 is SASEGT. With 7 bases clipped from V and 6 bases from J, the junction kept 10 bases outside the gene matches. The length of the CDR3 is 15 residues. The CDR3 protein is CASTTGLAIMDTQYF. The CDR3 coding sequence is TGTGCCAGCACGACGGGACTAGCGATTATGGATACGCAGTATTTT.

This clone was picked up a small number of times. The chain couples TRBV5-1 to TRBJ2-2, with D possibly being TRBD2 (5 bases). Germline CDR1 reads SGHRS; CDR2 reads YFSETQ. V lost 0 bases and J 0 bases, leaving 9 bases between the germline ends. This CDR3 has 16 amino acids. The CDR3 bases are TGCGCCAGCAGCTTGGTCTGGGAGACGAACACCGGGGAGCTGTTTTTT. It encodes CASSLVWETNTGELFF.

This clone has a handful of counts. The genes are TRBV18 and TRBJ2-3; 9 nucleotides agree with TRBD2. The CDR3 runs 17 residues. The germline V gene encodes CDR1 KGHSH and CDR2 LQKENI. V was pared by 2 bases and J by 6 bases, with 12 bases of the junction left unmatched. CDR3 residues: CASSPTLSGRGKDTQYF. The CDR3 DNA reads TGTGCCAGCTCACCAACCCTTAGCGGGAGAGGGAAGGATACGCAGTATTTT.

This clone has more than one count but fewer than ten. J is TRBJ2-7 and V is TRBV28; D ambiguous. Germline V gene sequence: CDR1 MDHEN, CDR2 SYDVKM. The CDR3 totals 13 residues. Trimming removed 3 bases at V and 3 bases at J, with 9 bases between. The DNA of the CDR3 is TGTGCCAGCAGTTTCGGGCCCAACTACGAGCAGTACTTC. Its translation is CASSFGPNYEQYF.

The chain has TRBV28 and TRBJ1-2; 8 nucleotides match TRBD1. The ends lost 4 bases at V and 7 bases at J; junction bases unmatched: 8. CDR3 size: 14 residues. CDR1 and CDR2 from the germline V gene are MDHEN and SYDVKM. The CDR3 region is CASSYGQGTFGYTF. CDR3 nucleotides: TGTGCCAGCAGTTACGGACAGGGTACGTTTGGCTACACCTTC.

The J gene is TRBJ1-2, the V gene TRBV7-8; 7 bases line up with TRBD1. Trimming removed 5 bases from V and 4 bases from J; junction bases left unmatched: 1. Germline lookup yields CDR1 SGHVS and CDR2 FQNEAQ. This CDR3 has 12 residues. CDR3 DNA: TGTGCCAGCAGCCGGGACAGCTATGGCTACACCTTC. Amino acid sequence: CASSRDSYGYTF.

This chain uses TRBV28 with TRBJ1-1; no clear D gene. CDR3 length equals 11 residues. V was trimmed by 6 bases and J by 5 bases, leaving 7 bases between them. The germline V gene has CDR1 MDHEN and CDR2 SYDVKM. The chain's CDR3 is CASSGRTEAFF. In DNA form, the CDR3 reads TGTGCCAGCAGCGGGAGGACTGAAGCTTTCTTT.

This clone was observed a handful of times. The J gene is TRBJ2-4, the V gene TRBV28; 8 nucleotides agree with TRBD1. Trimming at V came to 10 bases and at J to 5 bases, leaving 19 bases not matched to a gene. Germline V CDR1 and CDR2: MDHEN, SYDVKM. The CDR3 is 17 residues long. In DNA form, the CDR3 reads TGTGCCACATACCCCGACCCAGGGGGCCAAAGTCAAAACATTCAGTACTTC. Its protein is CATYPDPGGQSQNIQYF.

There are a few counts of this clone. The V and J genes are TRBV19 and TRBJ1-1; D not resolved. Germline V gene data show CDR1 as LNHDA and CDR2 as SQIVND (reference sequence). The CDR3 is 12 residues long. Trimming took 6 bases from V and 5 from J, leaving 10 bases between them. The CDR3 region is CASSTRGTEAFF. The CDR3 nucleotides are TGTGCCAGTAGCACTCGGGGAACTGAAGCTTTCTTT.

V usage is TRBV7-9 and J usage is TRBJ2-7; D is ambiguous. Germline V lookup: CDR1 SEHNR, CDR2 FQNEAQ (reference sequence). CDR3 length: 12 residues. V was cut by 5 bases and J by 4 bases, with 9 bases left in between. In nucleotides, the CDR3 is TGTGCCAGCAGCCATTTATCATACGAGCAGTACTTC. It translates to CASSHLSYEQYF.

The J gene is TRBJ1-5, the V gene TRBV10-3; TRBD1 is a possible D gene (5 bases). Germline CDR1 and CDR2: ENHRY and SYGVKD. The CDR3 totals 12 residues. V was cut by 11 bases and J by 4 bases, with 12 bases left in between. The CDR3 region has the DNA TGTGCCGCCGCAGGGCCAAATCAGCCCCAGCATTTT. It specifies CAAAGPNQPQHF.

The chain is built from TRBV7-3 and TRBJ2-1; tentatively, D is TRBD1 (6 bases). V was clipped by 6 bases and J by 2 bases, with 11 bases between them. This CDR3 is built from 14 residues. Germline CDR1 SGHTA, CDR2 FQGTGA. This CDR3 is CASSKTGTYNEQFF. The CDR3 coding sequence is TGTGCCAGCAGTAAAACAGGGACCTACAATGAGCAGTTCTTC. The variable domain in full, completed from reference TRBV7-3 and TRBJ2-1, reads GAGVSQTPSNKVTEKGKYVELRCDPISGHTALYWYRQSLGQGPEFLIYFQGTGAADDSGLPNDRFFAVRPEGSVSTLKIQRTERGDSAVYLCASSKTGTYNEQFFGPGTRLTVL.

The V and J genes are TRBV5-1 and TRBJ2-1; D remains ambiguous. V gave up 0 bases and J gave up 1 base, with 14 bases separating them. This CDR3 has 17 residues. The germline gives CDR1 SGHRS, CDR2 YFSETQ. The CDR3: CASSLDPETRSYNEQFF. CDR3 sequence (DNA): TGCGCCAGCAGCTTGGATCCGGAGACCCGGTCCTACAATGAGCAGTTCTTC.

The genes are TRBV5-6 and TRBJ2-1; 9 bases agree with TRBD2. V was pared by 5 bases and J by 10 bases, with 7 bases of the junction left unmatched. Per the germline V gene, CDR1 is SGHDT and CDR2 is YYEEEE. This CDR3 spans 13 amino acids. CDR3 nucleotides: TGTGCCAGCAGGGTAGCGGGAGATGACGAGCAGTTCTTC. Protein product: CASRVAGDDEQFF.